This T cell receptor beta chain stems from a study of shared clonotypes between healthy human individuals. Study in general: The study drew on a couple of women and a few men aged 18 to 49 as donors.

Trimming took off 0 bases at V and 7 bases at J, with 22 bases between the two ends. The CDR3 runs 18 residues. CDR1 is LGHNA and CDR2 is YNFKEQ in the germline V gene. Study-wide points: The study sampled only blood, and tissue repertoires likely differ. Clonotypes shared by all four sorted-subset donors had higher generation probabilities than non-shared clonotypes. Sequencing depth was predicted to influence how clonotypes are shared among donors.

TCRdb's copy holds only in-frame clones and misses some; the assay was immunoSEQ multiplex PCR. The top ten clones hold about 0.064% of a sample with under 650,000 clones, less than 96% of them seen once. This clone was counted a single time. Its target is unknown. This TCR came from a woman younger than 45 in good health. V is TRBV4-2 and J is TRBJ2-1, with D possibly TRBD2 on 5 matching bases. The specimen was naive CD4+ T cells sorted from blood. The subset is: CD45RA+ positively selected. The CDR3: CASSQDPLVGDGLNEQFF. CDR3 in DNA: TGTGCCAGCAGCCAAGATCCTCTCGTGGGAGATGGTCTAAATGAGCAGTTCTTC.